This TCR beta chain appears in the sequencing data of a study of blood T cell repertoires in COVID-19. Overall study context: The United States, Italy and Spain were the sources of the acute and convalescent COVID-19 samples.

Clones were read by immunoSEQ multiplex PCR, and TCRdb kept only the in-frame ones, dropping some. The sample has more than 90,000 clones; about 88% are singletons. The V and J ends lost 1 base and 1 base, in that order; junction bases with no gene match: 9. The germline CDR1 and CDR2 sequences are MGHDK and SYGVNS. The CDR3 length is 17 residues. The sample was peripheral blood. J is TRBJ2-5 and V is TRBV25-1; the match to TRBD1 covers 7 bases. This sequence was found in a man between 40 and 49 years old with acute or convalescent COVID-19. The CDR3: CASSEWKGQLFQETQYF. The DNA for the CDR3 is TGTGCCAGCAGTGAATGGAAGGGACAGCTTTTCCAAGAGACCCAGTACTTC.